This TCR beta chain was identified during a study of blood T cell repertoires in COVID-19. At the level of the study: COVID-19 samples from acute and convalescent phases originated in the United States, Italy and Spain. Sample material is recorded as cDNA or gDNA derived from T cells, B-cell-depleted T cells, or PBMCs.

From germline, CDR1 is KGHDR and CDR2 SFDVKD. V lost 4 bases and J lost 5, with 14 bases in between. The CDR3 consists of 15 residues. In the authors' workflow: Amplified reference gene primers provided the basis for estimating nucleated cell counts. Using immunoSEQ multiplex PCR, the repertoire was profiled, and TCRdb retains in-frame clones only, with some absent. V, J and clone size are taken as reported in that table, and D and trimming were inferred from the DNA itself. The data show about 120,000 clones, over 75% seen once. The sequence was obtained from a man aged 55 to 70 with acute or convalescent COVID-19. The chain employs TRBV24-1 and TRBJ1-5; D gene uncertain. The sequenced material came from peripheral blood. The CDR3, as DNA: TGTGCCACCAGTGAAGGGAGCGGGGTGTATCAGCCCCAGCATTTT. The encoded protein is CATSEGSGVYQPQHF.